The 20 T cell receptor beta chains in this list originate from one sample, sequenced in a study of molecular identifiers for immune sequencing clone quantification. TCRdb analysed the PCR reads with MiXCR anew, one entry per CDR3 protein. The data hold roughly 320,000 distinct CDR3 sequences, with 20% to 25% observed a single time. Sample: naive CD8+ T cells from blood, with Jurkat cell RNA spiked in. Subset denoted: FACS-sorted CD8+CD4-CCR7+CD45RA+ naive T cells. These receptors were taken from a human donor in good health. Some libraries in this study had Jurkat cell RNA spiked in.

This clonotype was recorded at least ten times. This chain joins TRBV5-6 and TRBJ2-7; 12 nucleotides match TRBD1. Germline assignment: CDR1 SGHDT and CDR2 YYEEEE. The CDR3 contains 17 residues. V lost 0 bases, J lost 2 bases, and 6 bases stayed unmatched. The DNA of the CDR3 is TGTGCCAGCAGCTTGGCGGGGACAGGGGGCTACCCCTACGAGCAGTACTTC. This encodes CASSLAGTGGYPYEQYF.

This clonotype has more than one count but fewer than ten. This chain uses TRBV5-8 with TRBJ2-7, with D uncertain. The CDR3 is 12 residues long. The V and J ends lost 2 bases and 7 bases respectively, with 10 bases between them. Germline values: CDR1 SGHTS, CDR2 YDEGEE. CDR3 protein: CASSFRPLEQYF. The CDR3 DNA follows: TGTGCCAGCAGCTTTCGCCCTTTGGAGCAGTACTTC. Using reference TRBV5-8 and TRBJ2-7 for the parts outside the CDR3, the full variable domain is EAGVTQSPTHLIKTRGQQATLRCSPISGHTSVYWYQQALGLGLQFLLWYDEGEERNRGNFPPRFSGRQFPNYSSELNVNALELEDSALYLCASSFRPLEQYFGPGTRLTVT.

V gene TRBV27 combines with J gene TRBJ2-1, with unresolved D. The V and J ends lost 2 bases and 0 bases respectively, with 8 bases between them. CDR1 and CDR2 (germline): MNHEY, SMNVEV (reference sequence). This CDR3 has 15 amino acids. The CDR3 nucleotides read TGTGCCAGCAGTTTAGAGAGGAGCTCCTACAATGAGCAGTTCTTC. Protein: CASSLERSSYNEQFF.

This clonotype was seen repeatedly, ten times or more. This chain connects TRBV7-6 to TRBJ2-5, with a possible D match to TRBD1 (5 bases). The length of the CDR3 is 13 residues. Germline V gives CDR1 SGHVS, CDR2 FNYEAQ. The V and J ends lost 3 bases and 9 bases respectively, with 14 bases between them. CDR3 loop: CASSFDDQGAQYF. The CDR3 region has the DNA TGTGCCAGCAGCTTTGACGACCAAGGGGCCCAGTACTTC.

This clonotype was detected a few times. The chain joins TRBV20-1 to TRBJ2-7; D is unclear. The CDR3 is 13 amino acids. V was trimmed by 0 bases and J by 4 bases, leaving 10 bases between them. Germline V gene data show CDR1 as DFQATT and CDR2 as SNEGSKA (reference sequence). CDR3 coding DNA: TGCAGTGCTAGAGACCTCGTAGTATACGAGCAGTACTTC. Translated: CSARDLVVYEQYF.

This clonotype appeared a few times. CDR3 in DNA: TGTGCCAGCGCAATAGATAGGAGCACTGAAGCTTTCTTT. Protein sequence: CASAIDRSTEAFF. This chain joins TRBV6-2 or TRBV6-3 and TRBJ1-1; no definite D call. Germline lookup yields CDR1 MNHEY and CDR2 SVGEGT. Between the trimmed V and J ends, which lost 8 bases and 4 bases, there was a span of 14 bases. CDR3 length equals 13 residues.

This clonotype was counted only a few times. This chain links TRBV12-3 or TRBV12-4 with TRBJ1-4; 9 bases align to TRBD1. The trim removed 0 bases at V and 0 bases at J, leaving 11 bases unmatched. This CDR3 comprises 20 residues. CDR3 region: CASSLAGGTGSLTTNEKLFF. In DNA, the CDR3 is TGTGCCAGCAGTTTAGCGGGGGGGACAGGGAGTCTTACAACTAATGAAAAACTGTTTTTT.

The chain employs TRBV3-1 and TRBJ1-6; D is uncertain. The CDR3 length is 16 residues. Trimming left V 2 bases short and J 8 bases short, with 16 bases between. Germline V gene lookup returns CDR1 LGHDT and CDR2 YNNKEL (reference sequence). The CDR3 DNA is TGTGCCAGCAGCCAACCAGAACCTAGGATGGATTCACCCCTCCACTTT. Protein: CASSQPEPRMDSPLHF.

Comment on this clonotype: This may be a read error, as it is one base from a much larger clone. The genes are TRBV5-6 and TRBJ1-4; the match to TRBD1 covers 8 bases. After removal of 4 bases from V and 11 bases from J, the junction contained 13 bases not matched to a gene. The CDR3 covers 15 residues. Germline CDR1 SGHDT, CDR2 YYEEEE. CDR3 coding DNA: TGTGCCAGCAGCGAAACCGGGACAGGTCTGCTCAAACTGTTTTTT. This encodes CASSETGTGLLKLFF.

This clonotype has at least ten counts. The V and J genes are TRBV5-4 and TRBJ2-7; 12 bases are a match to TRBD2. Unmatched junction bases numbered 8, after V lost 2 bases and J lost 5 bases. The length of the CDR3 is 16 residues. Germline V gene data show CDR1 as SGHNT and CDR2 as YYREEE (reference sequence). In DNA, the CDR3 is TGTGCCAGCAGCTTCCACTGGACTAGCGGGGTAAACGAGCAGTACTTC. Amino acids: CASSFHWTSGVNEQYF.

This clonotype has at least ten counts. CDR3 residues: CASSIGWGMDQETQYF. The CDR3 DNA reads as TGTGCCAGCAGCATAGGTTGGGGCATGGACCAAGAGACCCAGTACTTC. The chain joins TRBV7-2 to TRBJ2-5; TRBD1 might be the D (5 bases). Germline V gene data show CDR1 as SGHTA and CDR2 as FQGNSA. V was cut by 5 bases and J by 0 bases, with 16 bases left in between. This CDR3 comprises 16 residues. Based on the CDR3 plus reference TRBV7-2 and TRBJ2-5, the full variable domain is GAGVSQSPSNKVTEKGKDVELRCDPISGHTALYWYRQSLGQGLEFLIYFQGNSAPDKSGLPSDRFSAERTGGSVSTLTIQRTQQEDSAVYLCASSIGWGMDQETQYFGPGTRLLVL.

This clonotype was counted many times. The chain couples TRBV15 to TRBJ2-7; possible D gene TRBD1, 6 bases. CDR1 LNHNV and CDR2 YYDKDF come from the germline V gene (reference sequence). The length of the CDR3 is 14 residues. V shed 0 bases and J shed 7 bases, with 13 bases lying between them. The CDR3 nucleotides are TGTGCCACCAGCAGAGATGACAGGCCCTTAGAGCAGTACTTC. Amino acids: CATSRDDRPLEQYF.

This clonotype was recorded at least ten times. The V gene is TRBV7-6, the J gene TRBJ2-3; D may match TRBD1 or TRBD2 (6 bases each). The V gene's germline CDR1 is SGHVS and CDR2 FNYEAQ. V lost 1 base, J lost 1 base, and 12 bases lay in between. This CDR3 spans 16 amino acids. The CDR3 region has the DNA TGTGCCAGCAGCTTAGTCATCGGGGGCGGCACAGATACGCAGTATTTT. This gives the protein CASSLVIGGGTDTQYF.

This clonotype showed up many times. The rearrangement links TRBV29-1 to TRBJ1-2, with D hard to call. Germline lookup yields CDR1 SQVTM and CDR2 ANQGSEA. This CDR3 is built from 13 residues. V shed 6 bases and J shed 1 base, with 12 bases lying between them. CDR3 bases: TGCAGCGTGAGGGAACAATATAACTATGGCTACACCTTC. Amino acid sequence: CSVREQYNYGYTF.

A note on this clonotype: With a much larger clone just one base away, this may be a read error. This chain joins TRBV19 and TRBJ2-7; TRBD2 might be the D (7 bases). CDR3 length equals 15 residues. CDR1 is LNHDA and CDR2 is SQIVND in the germline V gene (reference sequence). The CDR3 sequence: CASSTGQRGKGEQCF. CDR3 nucleotide sequence: TGTGCCAGTAGTACTGGACAGCGGGGAAAAGGCGAGCAGTGCTTC.

Concerning this clonotype itself: A single base separates this from a much larger clone, so it may be a read error. The chain couples TRBV6-2 or TRBV6-3 to TRBJ1-5; D is undetermined. The DNA end is more similar to TRBJ2-3, so the J call may be wrong. CDR3 length equals 13 residues. The germline V gene has CDR1 MNHEY and CDR2 SVGEGT. This chain's CDR3 is CASSLGRVQPQYF. The CDR3 coding sequence is TGTGCCAGCAGCTTGGGTCGGGTTCAGCCCCAGTATTTT.

This clonotype was counted many times. V and J are TRBV20-1 and TRBJ1-1, with a weak D call TRBD1 (5 bases). CDR1 DFQATT and CDR2 SNEGSKA come from the germline V gene (reference sequence). Trimming shortened V by 0 bases and J by 5 bases, and 13 bases separated the two germline ends. The CDR3 runs to 14 residues. DNA of the CDR3: TGCAGTGCTAGAGATGGGGGTGATTGGACTGAAGCTTTCTTT. Its translation: CSARDGGDWTEAFF.

Turning to this clonotype: A much more abundant neighbour one base away suggests this may be a read error. This sequence joins TRBV5-6 and TRBJ2-7; 9 nucleotides align to TRBD1. The CDR3 runs 17 residues. Per germline, CDR1 SGHDT and CDR2 YYEEEE. CDR3 nucleotide sequence: TGTGTCAGCAGCCCGCGGGCAGGACAGGGGTTTTCCTACGAGCAGTACTTC. Amino acids: CVSSPRAGQGFSYEQYF.

The CDR3 reads CASSAGTGRLDTQYF. CDR3 nucleotide sequence: TGTGCCAGCAGCGCCGGGACAGGGCGACTGGATACGCAGTATTTT. The rearrangement uses TRBV28 and TRBJ2-3, with 9 bases that match TRBD1. Looked up from germline, CDR1 is MDHEN and CDR2 is SYDVKM. V shed 6 bases, J shed 6 bases, and the junction held 10 bases outside the gene matches. This CDR3 has 15 residues.

This clonotype was recorded many times. This rearrangement joins TRBV6-5 to TRBJ2-7; D is perhaps TRBD1 (5 bases). This CDR3 contains 16 residues. The germline gives CDR1 MNHEY, CDR2 SVGAGI. V was cut by 0 bases and J by 5 bases, with 17 bases left in between. This CDR3 is CASSYSFRVADDEQYF. Written as DNA, the CDR3 is TGTGCCAGCAGTTACTCGTTCAGGGTGGCTGACGACGAGCAGTACTTC.